This passage covers 8 T cell receptor beta chains from one sample sequenced in a study of PD-1 blockade in mismatch repair-deficient tumors. Profiling relied on immunoSEQ multiplex PCR, and the TCRdb table lists in-frame clones only, not all of them. This table has around 110,000 clones, 70% to 80% appearing once. Sequences were derived from peripheral blood, sampled about 13 months after starting pembrolizumab. Receptors originate from an adult with mismatch repair-deficient cancer.

This rearrangement joins TRBV6-6 to TRBJ1-2, with 9 nucleotides matching TRBD1. The CDR3 extends over 14 amino acids. The germline gives CDR1 MNHNY, CDR2 SVGAGI (reference sequence). Trimming removed 5 bases from V and 4 bases from J; junction bases left unmatched: 5. The CDR3 here is CASSQNRGPYGYTF. The CDR3 DNA reads as TGTGCCAGCAGTCAAAACAGGGGGCCCTATGGCTACACCTTC.

This CDR3 reads CASSFHLTSGSYNEQFF. The CDR3 DNA reads TGTGCCAGCAGCTTTCATTTGACTAGCGGGAGCTACAATGAGCAGTTCTTC. The gene calls are TRBV7-8 and TRBJ2-1; 12 bases map to TRBD2. The ends lost 3 bases at V and 3 bases at J; junction bases unmatched: 6. Germline V gene sequence: CDR1 SGHVS, CDR2 FQNEAQ. The CDR3 sequence is 17 residues long.

On this clone itself: Within the sample, other DNA sequences also encode this same CDR3. V gene TRBV7-9 combines with J gene TRBJ2-1; D might be TRBD1 (6 bases). The CDR3 extends over 14 amino acids. Germline V gene lookup returns CDR1 SEHNR and CDR2 FQNEAQ (reference sequence). The V and J ends lost 5 bases and 3 bases respectively, with 11 bases between them. CDR3 amino acids: CASSPRTVYNEQFF. The DNA for the CDR3 is TGTGCCAGCAGCCCCCGGACAGTCTACAATGAGCAGTTCTTC. Supplemented by reference TRBV7-9 and TRBJ2-1, the full variable domain reads DTGVSQNPRHKITKRGQNVTFRCDPISEHNRLYWYRQTLGQGPEFLTYFQNEAQLEKSRLLSDRFSAERPKGSFSTLEIQRTEQGDSAMYLCASSPRTVYNEQFFGPGTRLTVL.

The chain joins TRBV5-5 to TRBJ1-5; 8 positions match TRBD1. The germline gives CDR1 SGHKS, CDR2 YYEKEE (reference sequence). Trimming took 4 bases from V and 7 from J; bases not matched to a gene: 10. The CDR3 length is 15 residues. The CDR3 spells CASSAQGPGGQPQHF. CDR3 sequence (DNA): TGTGCCAGCAGCGCTCAGGGTCCAGGGGGCCAGCCCCAGCATTTT.

The chain uses TRBV5-1 and TRBJ1-1; D not resolved. V lost 3 bases, J lost 0 bases, and 15 bases lay in between. CDR3 length equals 16 residues. Germline V lookup: CDR1 SGHRS, CDR2 YFSETQ. CDR3 in amino acids: CASSSEGTGVNTEAFF. The CDR3 DNA sequence: TGCGCCAGCAGCTCTGAAGGCACCGGTGTGAACACTGAAGCTTTCTTT.

This clone occurred once. The rearrangement uses TRBV9 and TRBJ2-1; a weak D match, TRBD1 (6 bases). The germline V and J ends were trimmed by 0 bases and 7 bases, with 11 bases remaining between them. Germline-derived CDR1 and CDR2 are SGDLS and YYNGEE. The CDR3 runs to 14 residues. CDR3 nucleotides: TGTGCCAGCAGCGTAGCAGGGGCCGGGAATGAGCAGTTCTTC. Translated: CASSVAGAGNEQFF. The whole variable domain, remainder taken from reference TRBV9 and TRBJ2-1, is DSGVTQTPKHLITATGQRVTLRCSPRSGDLSVYWYQQSLDQGLQFLIQYYNGEERAKGNILERFSAQQFPDLHSELNLSSLELGDSALYFCASSVAGAGNEQFFGPGTRLTVL.

This chain joins TRBV7-2 and TRBJ2-1; 7 bases match TRBD2. The CDR3 has 16 amino acids. Germline-derived CDR1 and CDR2 are SGHTA and FQGNSA. V was pared by 5 bases and J by 4 bases, with 11 bases of the junction left unmatched. Here the CDR3 reads CASSIPEVAGYNEQFF. CDR3 DNA sequence: TGTGCCAGCAGCATCCCCGAGGTAGCGGGTTACAATGAGCAGTTCTTC.

The V and J genes are TRBV7-2 and TRBJ2-5, with TRBD2 identical over 9 bases. The germline gives CDR1 SGHTA, CDR2 FQGNSA. V lost 6 bases to trimming and J lost 7 bases; unmatched junction nucleotides: 15. The CDR3 consists of 16 residues. The DNA for the CDR3 is TGTGCCAGCAGATTCGTTCCAGCGGGAGGTTCGGGGACCCAGTACTTC. Protein product: CASRFVPAGGSGTQYF.